This TCR beta chain was obtained from a study of shared clonotypes between healthy human individuals (dated by TCRdb to about 2020). General notes on the study: Two women and three men aged 18 to 49 years were included in the cohort. The study deeply sequenced blood TCR repertoires of about five healthy adults to estimate repertoire size and the extent of clonotype sharing between individuals. For each donor, CD4 naive and CD4 memory were each run on three plates, CD8 naive on two plates, and CD8 memory on one plate. Per donor, leukapheresis produced somewhere between about 0.94 and 9.5 billion PBMCs. Libraries were prepared and TCR repertoires were sequenced by different laboratories using diverse techniques, in order to increase sequencing depth and limit assay-specific biases.

Of note for this clone: Its specific antigen is unknown. No per-base quality is available; no much larger clone lies one base away.

Using the deep immunoSEQ assay, TCR CDR3 regions were amplified from genomic DNA by multiplex PCR. For each cell subset, the extracted genomic DNA was distributed evenly across all wells of several immunoSEQ 96-well plates, and each plate served as one replicate. Each replicate PCR for sorted subsets received roughly 0.2 ug genomic DNA, equal to 28,000 or so T cell genomes. Purified libraries were quantified with a Qubit 3.0 fluorometer, sized on a Bioanalyzer 2100, and re-quantified with the KAPA Library Quantification kit. Every immunoSEQ 96-well plate was sequenced on a separate single-read 150-cycle Illumina NextSeq 550 flow cell. In the source study's methods: Because only junctional sequences without quality scores were contained in the immunoSEQ output, filtering matching that applied to full-length reads could not be performed. To assign V/J genes and CDR3, sequences were annotated against IMGT germline references using PyIR, a Python wrapper for IgBLAST v1.9. Reads were filtered out if the reads had weak V/J assignments (E-value above 1e-6), no CDR3, stop codons, out-of-frame junctions, or ambiguous translated residues. V3J clonotypes were defined as sequences sharing an identical inferred V gene, J gene, and CDR3 amino acid sequence. The percentage overlap between two repertoires was calculated by dividing the number of shared unique clonotypes by the size of the smaller repertoire. Repertoire richness was assessed with RTK rarefaction, the Chao1 estimator, and Recon v2.1 estimates of unobserved clonotypes. OLGA was used to compute generation probabilities for all TCRbeta clonotypes that the gDNA method yielded from a handful of donors. In its TCRdb copy, this immuneACCESS table keeps in-frame sequences only and misses some clones. Where compared with another copy, unresolved V genes explain less than half of these, and the others have no known cause. The DNA was the basis for D and trimming; V, J and clone size are from that table. The sample has 800,000 or so clones on record, 95% to 97% of them singletons. The ten largest account for about 0.22% of the sample.

The investigation overall reported the following: Across a handful of donors, about 5.2% of naive CD4, roughly 3.3% of naive CD8, about 2.3% of memory CD4, and approximately 0.4% of memory CD8 clonotypes were shared. Pairwise subsampling led to the expectation that sequencing depth would affect the degree of clonotype sharing among donors. Rarefaction of sorted-subset datasets indicated incomplete sequencing despite the large sequencing depth. Larger estimated clonotype richness was generally found for naive subsets than for memory subsets. The genetic and exposure-history diversity represented was limited by the small number of donors. Compared with non-shared clonotypes, the clonotypes found in all four sorted-subset donors had higher generation probabilities. Sampling was restricted to blood, and TCR repertoires in tissues likely differ from the TCR repertoires found in blood.

For the CD8 naive samples, CD45RO-negative cells were positively selected for CCR7, yielding a CD45RA+CCR7+ population from which TemRA cells were excluded. The donors were healthy, HIV-negative adults with no recently reported acute infections or vaccinations. All donors were Caucasian adults living in Nashville, Tennessee, USA. Blood was obtained by leukapheresis, after which PBMCs were separated by Ficoll-Histopaque density gradient centrifugation and cryopreserved in liquid nitrogen vapor phase. Purity and quantity of every magnetically sorted T cell population were checked by analytical flow cytometry. Genomic DNA was isolated from each sorted fraction and quantified by UV absorbance on a Nanodrop 2000c. Via the germline V gene, CDR1 is SNHLY and CDR2 FYNNEI. The CDR3 goes from the cysteine to the phenylalanine over 16 residues. Only the CDR3 part of the read is kept: 48 bases, read in frame from the first base. At the junction V is shortened by 6 bases and J by 1 base, with 16 bases in between.

The sequence joins TRBV2 to TRBJ1-5; a tentative D match to TRBD1 spans 5 bases. Sequencing input: naive CD8+ T cells sorted from blood. According to the study, the label for this sample's cell subset or site signals: CD45RA+CCR7+. This clonotype was obtained from a man aged 25-45 years in good health. The CDR3 sequence is CASSPQADVSNQPQHF. The bases are TGTGCCAGCAGCCCACAGGCAGACGTAAGCAATCAGCCCCAGCATTTT.